This TCR beta chain stems from a study of CD8+ T cells in alopecia areata. The treatment was: oral pan-JAK inhibitor, 5-10 mg twice daily. From PBMCs, CD4+ and CD8+ T cells were sorted. cDNA reverse transcribed from extracted RNA served as the sequencing template. The method was immunoSEQ multiplex PCR; TCRdb's version includes in-frame clones alone and lacks a portion of them. The sample has 120,000 or so clones, roughly 63% seen once. Trimming cost V 5 bases and J 2 bases, with 12 bases left between them. Germline lookup yields CDR1 SEHNR and CDR2 FQNEAQ (reference sequence). The CDR3 runs 14 residues. This clone was seen only a few times.

This specimen consisted of CD8+ T cells sorted from blood, obtained at week 4, from a patient treated with tofacitinib. The chain has TRBV7-9 and TRBJ2-5; a weak D match, TRBD1 (6 bases). This TCR derives from a human donor with alopecia areata. In DNA, the CDR3 is TGTGCCAGCAGCATTTCCGGGACACAAGAGACCCAGTACTTC. It encodes CASSISGTQETQYF.